The 10 T cell receptor beta chains listed next were all sequenced from one sample in a study of control samples from healthy donors and cancer patients. Sequenced by immunoSEQ multiplex PCR; TCRdb stores in-frame clones only, minus some. This table has around 120,000 clones, about nine tenths appearing once. The sample taken for sequencing was blood. The receptors here all came from a middle-aged man in good health.

This sequence joins TRBV10-1 and TRBJ2-2; D might be TRBD2 (6 bases). The CDR3 spans 17 residues. Germline CDR1 is WNHNN and CDR2 is SYGVQD (reference sequence). The ends were cut back, 2 bases at V and 5 bases at J, with 18 bases in the middle. In DNA form, the CDR3 reads TGCGCCAGCAGTGAGCGGGGACTTGTACACGATACCGGGGAGCTGTTTTTT. Its protein is CASSERGLVHDTGELFF.

This rearrangement joins TRBV9 to TRBJ2-3; 9 bases match TRBD2. V gave up 0 bases and J gave up 4 bases; unmatched junction bases: 9. Germline CDR1 SGDLS, CDR2 YYNGEE. This CDR3 contains 17 residues. CDR3 DNA: TGTGCCAGCAGCGTAGATGGTGGTAGCGGGGGAGCAGATACGCAGTATTTT. Translating gives CASSVDGGSGGADTQYF.

The rearrangement uses TRBV27 and TRBJ2-3, with 8 bases aligning to TRBD2. CDR3 length: 15 amino acids. Germline V gives CDR1 MNHEY, CDR2 SMNVEV (reference sequence). Trimming at V came to 3 bases and at J to 2 bases, leaving 4 bases not matched to a gene. The CDR3 is CASSFGGGPTDTQYF. The CDR3 DNA sequence: TGTGCCAGCAGTTTTGGCGGGGGGCCCACAGATACGCAGTATTTT.

CDR3 region: CASNGDTEAFF. The CDR3 region has the DNA TGTGCCAGCAACGGTGACACTGAAGCTTTCTTT. The chain couples TRBV6-6 to TRBJ1-1, with D uncertain. CDR3 length equals 11 residues. Trimming stripped 7 bases from V and 3 bases from J, with 6 bases between. In germline, CDR1 is MNHNY, CDR2 SVGAGI (reference sequence).

The rearrangement links TRBV29-1 to TRBJ1-6; the D gene is possibly TRBD1 (5 bases). V gave up 7 bases and J gave up 7 bases, with 14 bases separating them. CDR1 and CDR2 from the germline V gene are SQVTM and ANQGSEA. The CDR3 spans 13 residues. CDR3 loop: CSARDSGNSPLHF. In DNA, the CDR3 is TGCAGCGCGCGGGACTCTGGGAATTCACCCCTCCACTTT.

The gene calls are TRBV9 and TRBJ2-7; 7 nucleotides line up with TRBD1. The ends lost 0 bases at V and 2 bases at J; junction bases unmatched: 5. CDR3 length equals 15 residues. Per the germline V gene, CDR1 is SGDLS and CDR2 is YYNGEE. CDR3 DNA sequence: TGTGCCAGCAGCGTAGTGTGGACAGGTCCCTACGAGCAGTACTTC. This codes for CASSVVWTGPYEQYF.

This chain links TRBV7-2 with TRBJ2-1, with 8 bases fitting TRBD2. The CDR3 is made up of 13 amino acids. Germline CDR1 is SGHTA and CDR2 is FQGNSA. V lost 4 bases and J lost 7; bases outside the gene matches: 3. The CDR3 nucleotides read TGTGCCAGCAGCTCAGCGGGGGTTAATGAGCAGTTCTTC. Protein product: CASSSAGVNEQFF.

The chain employs TRBV10-3 and TRBJ1-2, with TRBD1 matching 7 bases. V lost 8 bases to trimming and J lost 7 bases; unmatched junction nucleotides: 13. Germline V CDR1 and CDR2: ENHRY, SYGVKD. The CDR3 length is 14 residues. DNA of the CDR3: TGTGCCATCCAATCGACAGGGCTTTACTCTGGCTACACCTTC. Its translation: CAIQSTGLYSGYTF.

The J gene is TRBJ2-3, the V gene TRBV14, with D tentatively TRBD2 (7 bases). V lost 0 bases and J 2 bases, leaving 18 bases between the germline ends. The CDR3 runs to 18 residues. Germline lookup yields CDR1 SGHDN and CDR2 FVKESK. The CDR3 loop is CASSQDLVGGPITDTQYF. CDR3 in DNA: TGTGCCAGCAGCCAAGATTTAGTGGGGGGGCCGATCACAGATACGCAGTATTTT.

The chain employs TRBV7-2 and TRBJ2-1; the D is unclear. The CDR3 is 13 amino acids. Germline V gene data show CDR1 as SGHTA and CDR2 as FQGNSA. Trimming shortened V by 5 bases and J by 11 bases, and 16 bases separated the two germline ends. The CDR3 loop reads CASSARRVDKQFF. The DNA of the CDR3 is TGTGCCAGCAGCGCGCGAAGGGTCGACAAGCAGTTCTTC.